A selection of T cell receptor beta chains follows, all from one sample in a study of cytomegalovirus exposure and HLA in healthy donors. Some clones are missing from TCRdb's copy, which holds only in-frame ones; the method was immunoSEQ multiplex PCR. Of more than 95,000 clones in the sample, over 60% are singletons; the top ten hold around 8.5%. Source material: PBMCs. These receptors were taken from a man in his forties in good health and CMV-seropositive. The CDR3 runs from the conserved cysteine through the conserved F or W. Each record gives: clone size, D gene, J gene, V gene, CDR3 DNA, CDR3 protein. D genes are given only for firm matches. Not all rows give a size; the values are once, few, many and, for expanded clones, a class.

clone_size: -
d_call: -
j_call: TRBJ2-1
v_call: TRBV18
cdr3_nt: TGTGCCAGCTCAATTCCGGGACACTCGTACAATGAGCAGTTCTTC
cdr3_aa: CASSIPGHSYNEQFF

clone_size: -
d_call: TRBD2
j_call: TRBJ2-7
v_call: TRBV7-9
cdr3_nt: TGTGCCAGCAGCTCGGGACTAGCGGGGATATACGAGCAGTACTTC
cdr3_aa: CASSSGLAGIYEQYF

clone_size: -
d_call: -
j_call: TRBJ2-7
v_call: TRBV28
cdr3_nt: TGTGCCTCAACGAGCGGAAGCTCCTACGAGCAGTACTTC
cdr3_aa: CASTSGSSYEQYF

clone_size: -
d_call: TRBD2
j_call: TRBJ2-5
v_call: TRBV6-5
cdr3_nt: TGTGCCACCCGGACTAGCGGGAGTCGGGGAGAGACCCAGTACTTC
cdr3_aa: CATRTSGSRGETQYF

clone_size: -
d_call: TRBD1
j_call: TRBJ2-7
v_call: TRBV18
cdr3_nt: TGTGCCAGCTCACCCGGACAGGGGGGATACTACGAGCAGTACTTC
cdr3_aa: CASSPGQGGYYEQYF

clone_size: -
d_call: -
j_call: TRBJ1-1
v_call: TRBV29-1
cdr3_nt: TGCAGCGCTGCCGACGGGGTCTCCTCCGCTGAAGCTTTCTTT
cdr3_aa: CSAADGVSSAEAFF

clone_size: -
d_call: TRBD2
j_call: TRBJ2-7
v_call: TRBV27
cdr3_nt: TGTGCCAGCAGTTCCCTAGCGGGGATCTACGAGCAGTACTTC
cdr3_aa: CASSSLAGIYEQYF

clone_size: -
d_call: TRBD1
j_call: TRBJ1-1
v_call: TRBV6-1
cdr3_nt: TGTGCCAGCAGACCCACGACAGGGGGCGTCACTGAAGCTTTCTTT
cdr3_aa: CASRPTTGGVTEAFF

clone_size: -
d_call: TRBD2
j_call: TRBJ2-1
v_call: TRBV7-2
cdr3_nt: TGTGCCAGCAGCGAACGGGGACTAGCGGGGGGTGAGCAGTTCTTC
cdr3_aa: CASSERGLAGGEQFF

clone_size: -
d_call: -
j_call: TRBJ2-6
v_call: TRBV7-6
cdr3_nt: TGTGCCAGCAGCTTAGTGGTGGGGGGCTCTGGGGCCAACGTCCTGACTTTC
cdr3_aa: CASSLVVGGSGANVLTF

clone_size: -
d_call: -
j_call: TRBJ2-2
v_call: TRBV30
cdr3_nt: TGTGCCTGGAGTGTACAGGTCGCCGGGGAGCTGTTTTTT
cdr3_aa: CAWSVQVAGELFF

clone_size: -
d_call: TRBD1
j_call: TRBJ2-1
v_call: TRBV19
cdr3_nt: TGTGCCAGTAGTTCAAGGACAGGAGACTACAATGAGCAGTTCTTC
cdr3_aa: CASSSRTGDYNEQFF

clone_size: few
d_call: TRBD1
j_call: TRBJ2-7
v_call: TRBV19
cdr3_nt: TGTGCCAGTAGCATACCGGGACAGGGTCCCTCCGAGCAGTACTTC
cdr3_aa: CASSIPGQGPSEQYF

clone_size: -
d_call: -
j_call: TRBJ2-5
v_call: TRBV5-5
cdr3_nt: TGTGCCAGCAGCTTGGGGTCCAGGCGGGAAGAGACCCAGTACTTC
cdr3_aa: CASSLGSRREETQYF

clone_size: few
d_call: TRBD1
j_call: TRBJ2-7
v_call: TRBV7-6
cdr3_nt: TGTGCCAGCAGCTTAGAGACAGGGGGCTCCTACGAGCAGTACTTC
cdr3_aa: CASSLETGGSYEQYF

clone_size: -
d_call: -
j_call: TRBJ1-5
v_call: TRBV5-6
cdr3_nt: TGTGCCAGCAGCTTCCTCGGGACAAATAGCAATCAGCCCCAGCATTTT
cdr3_aa: CASSFLGTNSNQPQHF

clone_size: -
d_call: TRBD2
j_call: TRBJ2-5
v_call: TRBV5-4
cdr3_nt: TGTGCCAGCAGCTTAAGACTAGCGGGGGATCGAGAGACCCAGTACTTC
cdr3_aa: CASSLRLAGDRETQYF

clone_size: -
d_call: -
j_call: TRBJ1-5
v_call: TRBV10-3
cdr3_nt: TGTGCCACGGCGGACAGTCACAATCAGCCCCAGCATTTT
cdr3_aa: CATADSHNQPQHF

clone_size: -
d_call: -
j_call: TRBJ1-2
v_call: TRBV5-5
cdr3_nt: TGTGCCAGCAGGTCGCCTCGGAACTATGGCTACACCTTC
cdr3_aa: CASRSPRNYGYTF

clone_size: few
d_call: -
j_call: TRBJ2-5
v_call: TRBV30
cdr3_nt: TGTGCCTGGGGGGCTGAAGAGACCCAGTACTTC
cdr3_aa: CAWGAEETQYF

clone_size: -
d_call: TRBD2
j_call: TRBJ2-7
v_call: TRBV19
cdr3_nt: TGTGCCAGTAGTATTGTAGCGGGAGGTTACGAGCAGTACTTC
cdr3_aa: CASSIVAGGYEQYF

clone_size: -
d_call: TRBD2
j_call: TRBJ2-5
v_call: TRBV30
cdr3_nt: TGTGCCTGGAGTGTACGGAGGTCTAGCGGGATTCGGATCGAGACCCAGTACTTC
cdr3_aa: CAWSVRRSSGIRIETQYF

clone_size: -
d_call: -
j_call: TRBJ1-6
v_call: TRBV15
cdr3_nt: TGTGCCACCAGCAAAGGGGTTAATTCACCCCTCCACTTT
cdr3_aa: CATSKGVNSPLHF

clone_size: -
d_call: TRBD2
j_call: TRBJ2-7
v_call: TRBV7-2
cdr3_nt: TGTGCCAGCAGCTCGAGAGGGAGCGGGGCTCTAGAAGAGCAGTACTTC
cdr3_aa: CASSSRGSGALEEQYF

clone_size: -
d_call: -
j_call: TRBJ2-5
v_call: TRBV2
cdr3_nt: TGTGCCAGCAGTGGTTCTTACGGTCAAGAGACCCAGTACTTC
cdr3_aa: CASSGSYGQETQYF

clone_size: -
d_call: -
j_call: TRBJ2-2
v_call: TRBV4-3
cdr3_nt: TGCGCCAGCAGCCAAGTTATAGTGGGGGGGCAGACCGGGGAGCTGTTTTTT
cdr3_aa: CASSQVIVGGQTGELFF

clone_size: few
d_call: TRBD2
j_call: TRBJ2-1
v_call: TRBV7-2
cdr3_nt: TGTGCCAGCAGCTTAGGTAAGGGTAGCGGGACTTACAATGAGCAGTTCTTC
cdr3_aa: CASSLGKGSGTYNEQFF

clone_size: few
d_call: TRBD1
j_call: TRBJ2-5
v_call: TRBV4-3
cdr3_nt: TGCGCCAGCAGCCACAGCGGGCAGGGGGCAAAAGAGACCCAGTACTTC
cdr3_aa: CASSHSGQGAKETQYF

clone_size: -
d_call: TRBD2
j_call: TRBJ2-1
v_call: TRBV11-3
cdr3_nt: TGTGCCAGCAGCTTAGAGGCTAGCGGCCCGCAGGACGAGCAGTTCTTC
cdr3_aa: CASSLEASGPQDEQFF

clone_size: -
d_call: TRBD2
j_call: TRBJ2-2
v_call: TRBV10-3
cdr3_nt: TGTGCCATCAGTGCGGCGGGAGCCCCCGCCGGGGAGCTGTTTTTT
cdr3_aa: CAISAAGAPAGELFF

clone_size: -
d_call: -
j_call: TRBJ2-7
v_call: TRBV11-2
cdr3_nt: TGTGCCAGCAGCGCTCTCCCCGGGGTCGAGCAGTACTTC
cdr3_aa: CASSALPGVEQYF

clone_size: -
d_call: TRBD2
j_call: TRBJ2-2
v_call: TRBV7-2
cdr3_nt: TGTGCCAGCAGCTTAGTAGCGGGAGGCCCCGGGGAGCTGTTTTTT
cdr3_aa: CASSLVAGGPGELFF

clone_size: -
d_call: TRBD1
j_call: TRBJ1-4
v_call: TRBV18
cdr3_nt: TGTGCCAGCTCGCTACAGGGGGTTGGTTCTGCAACTAATGAAAAACTGTTTTTT
cdr3_aa: CASSLQGVGSATNEKLFF

clone_size: few
d_call: -
j_call: TRBJ2-1
v_call: TRBV2
cdr3_nt: TGTGCCAGCAGCCCGGACTGGCTGGGCAATGAGCAGTTCTTC
cdr3_aa: CASSPDWLGNEQFF

clone_size: -
d_call: -
j_call: TRBJ2-3
v_call: TRBV7-9
cdr3_nt: TGTGCCAGCAGCCCGCGGTGGGGCACAGATACGCAGTATTTT
cdr3_aa: CASSPRWGTDTQYF

clone_size: -
d_call: TRBD1
j_call: TRBJ2-2
v_call: TRBV9
cdr3_nt: TGTGCCAGCAGCGTAGGTGGACAGGGGTTAACCGGGGAGCTGTTTTTT
cdr3_aa: CASSVGGQGLTGELFF

clone_size: -
d_call: -
j_call: TRBJ1-1
v_call: TRBV9
cdr3_nt: TGTGCCAGCAGCGAGAGGACAGACGTGAACACTGAAGCTTTCTTT
cdr3_aa: CASSERTDVNTEAFF

clone_size: few
d_call: TRBD2
j_call: TRBJ2-1
v_call: TRBV28
cdr3_nt: TGTGCCAGCATACACGCTAGCGGGGGGGCGAGGAATGAGCAGTTCTTC
cdr3_aa: CASIHASGGARNEQFF

clone_size: -
d_call: TRBD2
j_call: TRBJ2-5
v_call: TRBV19
cdr3_nt: TGTGCCAGTAGTCTCTCCGGGACTAGCGCGCAAGAGACCCAGTACTTC
cdr3_aa: CASSLSGTSAQETQYF

clone_size: -
d_call: -
j_call: TRBJ2-3
v_call: TRBV19
cdr3_nt: TGTGCCAGTAGTTCCCCGGGATTAATAGGCACAGATACGCAGTATTTT
cdr3_aa: CASSSPGLIGTDTQYF

clone_size: -
d_call: -
j_call: TRBJ2-7
v_call: TRBV11-2
cdr3_nt: TGTGCCAGCAGCTTAGACTATTGGAGCTCCTACGAGCAGTACTTC
cdr3_aa: CASSLDYWSSYEQYF

clone_size: once
d_call: TRBD1
j_call: TRBJ1-5
v_call: TRBV7-2
cdr3_nt: TGTGCCAGCAGCTTAGGGACAGGGGGAAATCAGCCCCAGCATTTT
cdr3_aa: CASSLGTGGNQPQHF